This T cell receptor beta chain comes out of a study of graft-versus-host responses after intestinal transplantation. Study-level information: Each patient got anti-thymocyte globulin induction, then tacrolimus and steroids for about 3 years.

From germline, CDR1 is MNHEY and CDR2 SMNVEV (reference sequence). The length of the CDR3 is 17 residues. Unmatched junction bases numbered 17, after V lost 7 bases and J lost 6 bases. Assay: immunoSEQ multiplex PCR; the TCRdb copy retains only in-frame clones and omits some. The profile covers 50,000 or so clones, with around 93% appearing a single time and 5% to 7% taken by the ten largest. Broader study findings: Within allografts, high graft-versus-host to host-versus-graft clonal ratios were seen among patients with graft-donor T cell macrochimerism. Present in recipient marrow, GvH clones included some that appeared first in ileum or blood. Maximum circulating GvH clone levels tracked with early post-transplant HvG decreases.

Points on this clone: The antigen is not known.

This chain connects TRBV27 to TRBJ2-1; 8 bases are a match to TRBD2. The material was PBMCs, obtained around 820 days after a first intestinal transplant, on the day of a second. The clonotype originates from a human patient who received an intestinal transplant, so some T cells may come from the graft donor. CDR3 coding DNA: TGTGCCAGCACCGTCCTTTATGCAGCGGGAGCTTTCAATGAGCAGTTCTTC. It specifies CASTVLYAAGAFNEQFF.